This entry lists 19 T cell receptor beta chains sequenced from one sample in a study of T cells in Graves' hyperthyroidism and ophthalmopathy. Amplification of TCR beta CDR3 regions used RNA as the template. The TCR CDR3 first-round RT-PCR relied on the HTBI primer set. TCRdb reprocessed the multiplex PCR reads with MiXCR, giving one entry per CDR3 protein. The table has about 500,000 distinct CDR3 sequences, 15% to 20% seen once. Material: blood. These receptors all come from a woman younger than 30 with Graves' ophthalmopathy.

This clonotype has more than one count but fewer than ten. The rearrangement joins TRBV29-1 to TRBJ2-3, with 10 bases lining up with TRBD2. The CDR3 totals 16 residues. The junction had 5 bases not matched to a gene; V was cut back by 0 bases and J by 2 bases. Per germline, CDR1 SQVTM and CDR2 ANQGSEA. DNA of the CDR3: TGCAGCGTTGAAGATCGTACTAGCGGGACCACAGATACGCAGTATTTT. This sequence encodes CSVEDRTSGTTDTQYF.

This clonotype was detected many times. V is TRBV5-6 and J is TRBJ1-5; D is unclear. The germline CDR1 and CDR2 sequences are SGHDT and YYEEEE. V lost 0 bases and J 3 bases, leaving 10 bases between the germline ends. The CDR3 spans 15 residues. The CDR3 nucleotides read TGTGCCAGCAGCTTGGGGCAGGAGCTCAATCAGCCCCAGCATTTT. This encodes CASSLGQELNQPQHF.

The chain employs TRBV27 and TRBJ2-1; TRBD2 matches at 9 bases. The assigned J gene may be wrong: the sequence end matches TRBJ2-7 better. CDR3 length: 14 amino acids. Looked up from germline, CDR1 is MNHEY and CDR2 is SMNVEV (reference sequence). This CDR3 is CASSSVAGGHEQYF. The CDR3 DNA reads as TGTGCCAGCAGCTCCGTTGCGGGGGGGCATGAGCAGTACTTC.

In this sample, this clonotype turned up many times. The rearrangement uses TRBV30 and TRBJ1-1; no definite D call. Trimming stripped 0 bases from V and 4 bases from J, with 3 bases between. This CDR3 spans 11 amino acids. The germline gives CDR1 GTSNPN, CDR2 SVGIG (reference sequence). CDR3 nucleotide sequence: TGTGCCTGGAGTGTAACCACTGAAGCTTTCTTT. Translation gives CAWSVTTEAFF.

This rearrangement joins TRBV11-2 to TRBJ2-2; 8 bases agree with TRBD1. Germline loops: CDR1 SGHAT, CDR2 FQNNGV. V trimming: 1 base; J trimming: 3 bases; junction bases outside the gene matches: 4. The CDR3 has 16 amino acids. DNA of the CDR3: TGTGCCAGCAGCTTAGCGCGGACAGGGTACACCGGGGAGCTGTTTTTT. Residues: CASSLARTGYTGELFF. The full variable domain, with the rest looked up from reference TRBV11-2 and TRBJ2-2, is EAGVAQSPRYKIIEKRQSVAFWCNPISGHATLYWYQQILGQGPKLLIQFQNNGVVDDSQLPKDRFSAERLKGVDSTLKIQPAKLEDSAVYLCASSLARTGYTGELFFGEGSRLTVL.

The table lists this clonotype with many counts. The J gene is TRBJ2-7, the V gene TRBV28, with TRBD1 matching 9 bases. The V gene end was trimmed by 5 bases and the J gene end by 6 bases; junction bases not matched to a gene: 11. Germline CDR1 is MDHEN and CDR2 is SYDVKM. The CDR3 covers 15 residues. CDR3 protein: CASSQPGQGKPEQYF. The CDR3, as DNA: TGTGCCAGCAGTCAACCGGGACAGGGAAAACCCGAGCAGTACTTC.

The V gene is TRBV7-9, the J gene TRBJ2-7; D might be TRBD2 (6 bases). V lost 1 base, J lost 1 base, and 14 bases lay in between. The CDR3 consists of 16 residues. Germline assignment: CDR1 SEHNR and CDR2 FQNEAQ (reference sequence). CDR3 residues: CASSLVKGGGSYEQYF. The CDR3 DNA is TGTGCCAGCAGCTTAGTCAAGGGAGGAGGTTCCTACGAGCAGTACTTC.

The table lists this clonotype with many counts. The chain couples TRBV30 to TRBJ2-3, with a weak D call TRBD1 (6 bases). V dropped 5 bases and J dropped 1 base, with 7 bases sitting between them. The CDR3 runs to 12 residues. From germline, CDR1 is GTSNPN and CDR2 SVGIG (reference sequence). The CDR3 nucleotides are TGTGCCTGGGGACAGCGCACAGATACGCAGTATTTT. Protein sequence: CAWGQRTDTQYF.

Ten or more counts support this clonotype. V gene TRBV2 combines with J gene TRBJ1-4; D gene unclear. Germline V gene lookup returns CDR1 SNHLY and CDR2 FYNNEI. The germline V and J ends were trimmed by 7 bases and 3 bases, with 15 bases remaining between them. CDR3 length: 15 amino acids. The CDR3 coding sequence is TGTGCCAGCACCGAGGCATGGGCGGCTAATGAAAAACTGTTTTTT. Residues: CASTEAWAANEKLFF.

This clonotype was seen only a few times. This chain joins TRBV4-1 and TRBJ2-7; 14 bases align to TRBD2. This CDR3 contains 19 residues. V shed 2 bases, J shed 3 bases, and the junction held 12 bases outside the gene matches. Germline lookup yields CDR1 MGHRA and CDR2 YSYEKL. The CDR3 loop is CASSQLAPGLAGEHYEQYF. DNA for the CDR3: TGCGCCAGCAGCCAACTCGCACCGGGACTAGCGGGAGAGCACTACGAGCAGTACTTC.

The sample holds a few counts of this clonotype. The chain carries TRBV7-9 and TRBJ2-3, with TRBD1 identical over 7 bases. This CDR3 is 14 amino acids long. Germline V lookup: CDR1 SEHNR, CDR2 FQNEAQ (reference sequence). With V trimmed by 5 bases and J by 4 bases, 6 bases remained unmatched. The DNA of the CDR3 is TGTGCCAGCAGCGTAACAGGGGTTGCAGATACGCAGTATTTT. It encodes CASSVTGVADTQYF.

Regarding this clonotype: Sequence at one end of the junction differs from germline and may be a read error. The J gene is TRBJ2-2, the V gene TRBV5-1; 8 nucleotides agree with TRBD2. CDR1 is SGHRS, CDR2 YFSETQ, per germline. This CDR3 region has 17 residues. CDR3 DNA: TGTGCCAGCAGCGAAAGACTATGGACTAGCCTAACCGGGGAGCTGTTTTTT. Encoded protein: CASSERLWTSLTGELFF.

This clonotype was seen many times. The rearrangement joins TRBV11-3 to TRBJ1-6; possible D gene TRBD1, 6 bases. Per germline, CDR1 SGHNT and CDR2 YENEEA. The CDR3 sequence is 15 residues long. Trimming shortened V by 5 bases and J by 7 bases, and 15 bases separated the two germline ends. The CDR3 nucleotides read TGTGCCAGCAGCGGCAGATCGGGACAAAATTCACCCCTCCACTTT. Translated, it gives CASSGRSGQNSPLHF.

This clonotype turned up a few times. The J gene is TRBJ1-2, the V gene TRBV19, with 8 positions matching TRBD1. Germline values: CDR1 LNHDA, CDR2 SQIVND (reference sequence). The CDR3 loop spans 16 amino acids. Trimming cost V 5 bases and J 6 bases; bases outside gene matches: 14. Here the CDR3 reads CASSPRTGILRDGYTF. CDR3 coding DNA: TGTGCCAGTAGTCCCAGGACAGGGATCCTTCGTGATGGCTACACCTTC.

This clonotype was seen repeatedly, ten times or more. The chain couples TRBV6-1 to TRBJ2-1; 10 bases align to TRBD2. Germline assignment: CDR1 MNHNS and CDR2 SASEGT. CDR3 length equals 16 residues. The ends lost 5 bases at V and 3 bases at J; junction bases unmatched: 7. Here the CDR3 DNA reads TGTGCCAGCAGTTCCGGACTAGCGGAGTTCTACAATGAGCAGTTCTTC. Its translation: CASSSGLAEFYNEQFF.

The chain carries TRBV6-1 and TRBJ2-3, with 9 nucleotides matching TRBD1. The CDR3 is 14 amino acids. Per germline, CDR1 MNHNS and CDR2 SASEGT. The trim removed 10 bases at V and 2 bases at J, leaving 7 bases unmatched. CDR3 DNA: TGTGCCATACTCCGGGACAGGGCCACAGATACGCAGTATTTT. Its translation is CAILRDRATDTQYF.

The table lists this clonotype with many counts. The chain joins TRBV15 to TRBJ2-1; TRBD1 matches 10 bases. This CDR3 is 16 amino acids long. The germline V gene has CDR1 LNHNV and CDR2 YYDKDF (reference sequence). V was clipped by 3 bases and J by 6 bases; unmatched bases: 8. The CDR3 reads CATSREGQGPLNEQFF. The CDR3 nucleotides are TGTGCCACCAGCAGGGAGGGACAGGGGCCCCTCAATGAGCAGTTCTTC.

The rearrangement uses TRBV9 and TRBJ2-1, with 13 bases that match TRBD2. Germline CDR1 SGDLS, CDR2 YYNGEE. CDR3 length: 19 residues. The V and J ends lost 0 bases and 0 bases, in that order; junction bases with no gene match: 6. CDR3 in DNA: TGTGCCAGCAGCGTAGCCGGGACTAGCGGGGACCCCTCCTACAATGAGCAGTTCTTC. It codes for CASSVAGTSGDPSYNEQFF. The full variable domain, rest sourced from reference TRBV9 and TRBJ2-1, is DSGVTQTPKHLITATGQRVTLRCSPRSGDLSVYWYQQSLDQGLQFLIQYYNGEERAKGNILERFSAQQFPDLHSELNLSSLELGDSALYFCASSVAGTSGDPSYNEQFFGPGTRLTVL.

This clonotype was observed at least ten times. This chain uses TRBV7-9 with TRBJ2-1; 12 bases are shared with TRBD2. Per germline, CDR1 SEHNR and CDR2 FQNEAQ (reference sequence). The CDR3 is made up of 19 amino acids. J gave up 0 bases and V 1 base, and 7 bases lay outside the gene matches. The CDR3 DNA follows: TGTGCCAGCAGCTTAGTCGGGACTAGCGGGTTGAGCTCCTACAATGAGCAGTTCTTC. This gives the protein CASSLVGTSGLSSYNEQFF.